The next 21 T cell receptor beta chains were all read from a single sample in a study of blood T cell repertoires in COVID-19. Clones were sequenced by immunoSEQ multiplex PCR, and TCRdb holds only the in-frame ones, with some missing. The sample holds 55,000 to 95,000 clones, roughly 76% seen once. Sequenced input: peripheral blood. The receptor source for this set is an older woman with acute or convalescent COVID-19.

The chain has TRBV19 and TRBJ1-4; D may be TRBD1 (6 bases). Germline V gives CDR1 LNHDA, CDR2 SQIVND (reference sequence). The ends were cut back, 5 bases at V and 11 bases at J, with 15 bases in the middle. This CDR3 contains 13 residues. CDR3 in amino acids: CASSVTGDTKLFF. The CDR3 DNA is TGTGCCAGTAGTGTGACAGGAGATACTAAACTGTTTTTT.

This clone was seen only once. This rearrangement joins TRBV24-1 to TRBJ2-3; TRBD1 aligns across 9 bases. This CDR3 has 16 amino acids. The V gene end was trimmed by 2 bases and the J gene end by 3 bases; junction bases not matched to a gene: 5. CDR1 is KGHDR, CDR2 SFDVKD, per germline. CDR3 residues: CATSDSRQGGTDTQYF. For the CDR3, the DNA is TGTGCCACCAGTGATTCCCGACAGGGGGGGACAGATACGCAGTATTTT.

This CDR3 reads CASSLAGQGIGEQYF. DNA for the CDR3: TGTGCCAGCAGCTTAGCCGGACAGGGTATTGGGGAGCAGTACTTC. The V call is TRBV7-9, the J call TRBJ2-7, with 8 bases lining up with TRBD1. CDR3 size: 15 residues. Per the germline V gene, CDR1 is SEHNR and CDR2 is FQNEAQ (reference sequence). The trim removed 0 bases at V and 7 bases at J, leaving 8 bases unmatched.

V gene TRBV12-5 combines with J gene TRBJ2-2; 10 bases match TRBD1. The CDR3 contains 17 residues. From germline, CDR1 is LGHNT and CDR2 FRNRAP. The junction had 9 bases not matched to a gene; V was cut back by 3 bases and J by 5 bases. CDR3 protein: CASGFRPGQGWTGELFF. The CDR3 coding sequence is TGTGCTAGTGGTTTCCGCCCGGGACAGGGGTGGACCGGGGAGCTGTTTTTT.

This clone has a handful of counts. The V gene is TRBV10-3, the J gene TRBJ1-1; a weak D match, TRBD1 (5 bases). Germline loops: CDR1 ENHRY, CDR2 SYGVKD. Trimming pared 2 bases from V and 11 bases from J, leaving 12 bases between. CDR3 size: 12 residues. CDR3 sequence (DNA): TGTGCCATCAGTGAGGGAGGGGAGGAGGCTTTCTTT. Protein: CAISEGGEEAFF.

This chain joins TRBV5-4 and TRBJ1-2; 11 bases match TRBD1. The CDR3 runs 15 residues. CDR1 is SGHNT, CDR2 YYREEE, per germline (reference sequence). V gave up 4 bases and J gave up 4 bases; unmatched junction bases: 6. The CDR3 loop reads CASSEDRGLVYGYTF. CDR3 DNA: TGTGCCAGCAGCGAGGACAGGGGGCTGGTCTATGGCTACACCTTC.

The chain links TRBV2 to TRBJ1-4; D uncertain. CDR1 and CDR2 from the germline V gene are SNHLY and FYNNEI. The CDR3 is made up of 14 amino acids. V was cut by 10 bases and J by 7 bases, with 19 bases left in between. The chain's CDR3 is CATSGRGRGEKLFF. CDR3 DNA sequence: TGTGCCACTTCGGGAAGAGGGCGCGGTGAAAAACTGTTTTTT.

J is TRBJ1-1 and V is TRBV6-5, with TRBD1 matching over 8 bases. The CDR3 has 14 amino acids. The germline V gene has CDR1 MNHEY and CDR2 SVGAGI. The trim removed 6 bases at V and 0 bases at J, leaving 3 bases unmatched. This CDR3 is CASSRGLMNTEAFF. The CDR3 DNA follows: TGTGCCAGCAGCAGGGGGCTGATGAACACTGAAGCTTTCTTT.

V is TRBV7-2 and J is TRBJ2-1; 8 bases are a match to TRBD1. Germline V CDR1 and CDR2: SGHTA, FQGNSA. With 2 bases clipped from V and 8 bases from J, the junction kept 2 bases outside the gene matches. The CDR3 runs 13 residues. DNA for the CDR3: TGTGCCAGCAGCTTACAGGGGGCCTATGAGCAGTTCTTC. This codes for CASSLQGAYEQFF.

The chain joins TRBV18 to TRBJ2-1, with 7 positions matching TRBD1. The ends lost 4 bases at V and 4 bases at J; junction bases unmatched: 1. Germline CDR1 reads KGHSH; CDR2 reads LQKENI. This CDR3 spans 13 amino acids. Written as DNA, the CDR3 is TGTGCCAGCTCACGACAGGGATACAATGAGCAGTTCTTC. It yields the protein CASSRQGYNEQFF.

The chain joins TRBV27 to TRBJ1-2, with 10 bases identical to TRBD1. V dropped 2 bases and J dropped 3; count of bases not matched to a gene: 3. CDR1 and CDR2 from the germline V gene are MNHEY and SMNVEV (reference sequence). This CDR3 region has 15 residues. The CDR3 is CASSLDGTGDYGYTF. CDR3 coding DNA: TGTGCCAGCAGTTTAGATGGGACAGGGGACTATGGCTACACCTTC.

V gene TRBV6-5 combines with J gene TRBJ1-5, with 9 bases lining up with TRBD1. The V gene end was trimmed by 6 bases and the J gene end by 6 bases; junction bases not matched to a gene: 6. The CDR3 is 14 amino acids. The germline V gene has CDR1 MNHEY and CDR2 SVGAGI. The DNA of the CDR3 is TGTGCCAGCAGGGATCACAGGGGGCGTCAGCCCCAGCATTTT. Protein: CASRDHRGRQPQHF.

The chain links TRBV9 to TRBJ1-5, with D perhaps TRBD1 (5 bases). The V and J ends lost 3 bases and 6 bases respectively, with 13 bases between them. Germline CDR1 is SGDLS and CDR2 is YYNGEE. The CDR3 is 14 residues long. This chain's CDR3 is CASSAGTQGQPQHF. CDR3 sequence (DNA): TGTGCCAGCAGCGCGGGGACTCAAGGTCAGCCCCAGCATTTT.

V and J are TRBV19 and TRBJ2-5; TRBD1 is a possible D gene (5 bases). The CDR3 is made up of 15 amino acids. V dropped 4 bases and J dropped 1 base, with 13 bases sitting between them. From germline, CDR1 is LNHDA and CDR2 SQIVND (reference sequence). The CDR3 spells CASSTDSWGQETQYF. The CDR3 DNA follows: TGTGCCAGTAGTACTGACAGTTGGGGCCAAGAGACCCAGTACTTC.

V usage is TRBV19 and J usage is TRBJ2-2; D is uncertain. This CDR3 spans 13 amino acids. The germline V and J ends were trimmed by 3 bases and 4 bases, with 6 bases remaining between them. Germline V lookup: CDR1 LNHDA, CDR2 SQIVND (reference sequence). The CDR3 region is CASSIQVTGELFF. The DNA of the CDR3 is TGTGCCAGTAGTATTCAGGTCACCGGGGAGCTGTTTTTT.

J is TRBJ1-5 and V is TRBV19; 10 bases map to TRBD1. J gave up 2 bases and V 8 bases, and 6 bases lay outside the gene matches. The CDR3 is made up of 15 amino acids. Germline CDR1 reads LNHDA; CDR2 reads SQIVND (reference sequence). CDR3 region: CASGDRGLGNQPQHF. CDR3 DNA: TGTGCCAGTGGGGACAGGGGTTTAGGCAATCAGCCCCAGCATTTT. The whole variable domain, filled in from reference TRBV19 and TRBJ1-5, reads DGGITQSPKYLFRKEGQNVTLSCEQNLNHDAMYWYRQDPGQGLRLIYYSQIVNDFQKGDIAEGYSVSREKKESFPLTVTSAQKNPTAFYLCASGDRGLGNQPQHFGDGTRLSIL.

The chain uses TRBV18 and TRBJ1-1; weak D call: TRBD1 (6 bases). Germline loops: CDR1 KGHSH, CDR2 LQKENI. The ends were cut back, 3 bases at V and 3 bases at J, with 11 bases in the middle. The CDR3 is made up of 14 amino acids. For the CDR3, the DNA is TGTGCCAGCTCACCGTCACAGGGCGACACTGAAGCTTTCTTT. It is translated as CASSPSQGDTEAFF.

The J gene is TRBJ1-1, the V gene TRBV4-2, with TRBD1 as a possible D gene (6 bases). This CDR3 comprises 14 residues. V was cut by 4 bases and J by 1 base, with 10 bases left in between. Germline assignment: CDR1 LGHNA and CDR2 YNFKEQ. CDR3: CASSPRGGNTEAFF. DNA of the CDR3: TGTGCCAGCAGCCCAAGAGGGGGGAACACTGAAGCTTTCTTT.

The J gene is TRBJ1-2, the V gene TRBV25-1; 8 nucleotides align to TRBD1. Germline CDR1 MGHDK, CDR2 SYGVNS. The CDR3 is 14 amino acids. V shed 6 bases, J shed 4 bases, and the junction held 7 bases outside the gene matches. The CDR3 DNA is TGTGCCAGCAGAGGGACAGGTGAACTCTATGGCTACACCTTC. Translation: CASRGTGELYGYTF.

Only a few counts were recorded for this clone. V is TRBV15 and J is TRBJ2-1; 8 nucleotides align to TRBD2. The junction had 8 bases not matched to a gene; V was cut back by 0 bases and J by 7 bases. Per the germline V gene, CDR1 is LNHNV and CDR2 is YYDKDF (reference sequence). The CDR3 sequence is 16 residues long. CDR3 coding DNA: TGTGCCACCAGCAGAGATGACGGGAGGGCCTGGAATGAGCAGTTCTTC. This translates into CATSRDDGRAWNEQFF.

The chain is built from TRBV27 and TRBJ1-1; D gene unclear. V was cut by 3 bases and J by 0 bases, with 11 bases left in between. Per germline, CDR1 MNHEY and CDR2 SMNVEV (reference sequence). The CDR3 is made up of 15 amino acids. CDR3 region: CASSFREPMNTEAFF. The CDR3 DNA is TGTGCCAGCAGTTTTCGGGAGCCCATGAACACTGAAGCTTTCTTT.